Shown below are 10 T cell receptor beta chains from a single sample sequenced in a study of metastatic and nonmetastatic thyroid tumors. TCRdb re-called the PCR reads with MiXCR. This table holds about 6,200 clones, around 33% found once. No treatment of any kind had been given to any patient before thyroid surgery. Input material: adjacent normal tissue. The receptors come from a female donor with papillary thyroid cancer or a benign thyroid nodule (not recorded which). Some clones in this sample may be carry-over from other donors' samples.

This clone was recorded a few times. The gene calls are TRBV19 and TRBJ2-1; tentatively, D is TRBD1 or TRBD2 (6 bases each). The CDR3 loop spans 15 amino acids. Trimming shortened V by 6 bases and J by 8 bases, and 20 bases separated the two germline ends. The V gene's germline CDR1 is LNHDA and CDR2 SQIVND (reference sequence). The CDR3 bases are TGTGCCAGTAGAAGTAAAGAGCACGGGGGCGATGAGCAGTTCTTC. Translation gives CASRSKEHGGDEQFF. Supplemented by reference TRBV19 and TRBJ2-1, the full variable domain reads DGGITQSPKYLFRKEGQNVTLSCEQNLNHDAMYWYRQDPGQGLRLIYYSQIVNDFQKGDIAEGYSVSREKKESFPLTVTSAQKNPTAFYLCASRSKEHGGDEQFFGPGTRLTVL.

A word on this clone: One end of the junction fails to match germline, which may point to a read error. The chain employs TRBV14 and TRBJ1-2, with 8 bases aligning to TRBD1. Germline values: CDR1 SGHDN, CDR2 FVKESK. This CDR3 has 15 residues. CDR3 nucleotide sequence: TGTGCCAGCAGCGAAGAAGAGACAGGGGTCAATGGCTACACCTTC. Translation: CASSEEETGVNGYTF.

V and J are TRBV27 and TRBJ1-2, with 7 bases identical to TRBD1. V lost 3 bases and J lost 4; bases outside the gene matches: 5. Germline CDR1 is MNHEY and CDR2 is SMNVEV (reference sequence). The CDR3 is 14 amino acids. CDR3 loop: CASSLNRGAYGYTF. The CDR3 DNA sequence: TGTGCCAGCAGTTTGAACAGGGGAGCCTATGGCTACACCTTC.

This clone was seen a few times. This chain joins TRBV11-2 and TRBJ2-7; TRBD2 matches 7 bases. The CDR3 loop spans 16 amino acids. Trimming at V came to 1 base and at J to 3 bases, leaving 9 bases not matched to a gene. Germline values: CDR1 SGHAT, CDR2 FQNNGV. Written as DNA, the CDR3 is TGTGCCAGCAGCTTAGTTGGGCTAGCGGTGGACTACGAGCAGTACTTC. Its protein product is CASSLVGLAVDYEQYF.

The CDR3 nucleotides are TGTGCCAGCAGTTACCCCCAGGGCGGATATAATTCACCCCTCCACTTT. This codes for CASSYPQGGYNSPLHF. This chain links TRBV6-2 or TRBV6-3 with TRBJ1-6; possibly TRBD1 for D (5 bases). The germline V and J ends were trimmed by 2 bases and 4 bases, with 12 bases remaining between them. The CDR3 is 16 residues long. Germline CDR1 reads MNHEY; CDR2 reads SVGEGT.

This clone turned up a few times. The genes are TRBV9 and TRBJ2-1; D is ambiguous. Germline V CDR1 and CDR2: SGDLS, YYNGEE. V shed 3 bases and J shed 0 bases, with 16 bases lying between them. The CDR3 has 17 residues. The CDR3, as DNA: TGTGCCAGCAGCGGGTCCGTAACGGTAAGCTCCTACAATGAGCAGTTCTTC. As protein: CASSGSVTVSSYNEQFF.

The V call is TRBV30, the J call TRBJ1-1, with D hard to call. The CDR3 extends over 12 amino acids. Germline V gene lookup returns CDR1 GTSNPN and CDR2 SVGIG (reference sequence). V was shortened by 5 bases and J by 11 bases, with 18 bases between the two germline ends. CDR3 sequence reads: CAWWQTPRGAFF. Written as DNA, the CDR3 is TGTGCCTGGTGGCAGACGCCTCGAGGGGCTTTCTTT.

This clone has a count of ten or more. The chain carries TRBV6-2 or TRBV6-3 and TRBJ2-1; 10 bases agree with TRBD2. In germline, CDR1 is MNHEY, CDR2 SVGEGT. The J segment lost 0 bases and the V segment lost 2 bases, leaving 4 bases of the junction unmatched. The CDR3 length is 17 residues. CDR3 sequence (DNA): TGTGCCAGCAGTTACCTAGCGGGGGCCGCCTCCTACAATGAGCAGTTCTTC. It encodes CASSYLAGAASYNEQFF.

Comments on this clone: It may be a read error: a sequence one base away is much more abundant. This CDR3 is also generated by other DNA sequences in the sample. This chain links TRBV7-8 with TRBJ2-3, with 7 positions matching TRBD2. The germline gives CDR1 SGHVS, CDR2 FQNEAQ. This CDR3 is 15 amino acids long. The CDR3 protein is CASSLGDYDTDTQYF. CDR3 nucleotide sequence: TGCGCCAGCAGCTTAGGGGACTACGACACAGATACGCAGTATTTT.

Here the CDR3 DNA reads TGTGCCAGCACGGGGGGGGTCAACACTGAAGCTTTCTTT. Its translation: CASTGGVNTEAFF. V gene TRBV7-9 combines with J gene TRBJ1-1; perhaps TRBD1 as D (5 bases). The V and J ends lost 7 bases and 2 bases respectively, with 11 bases between them. The CDR3 is 13 amino acids. The germline V gene encodes CDR1 SEHNR and CDR2 FQNEAQ (reference sequence).